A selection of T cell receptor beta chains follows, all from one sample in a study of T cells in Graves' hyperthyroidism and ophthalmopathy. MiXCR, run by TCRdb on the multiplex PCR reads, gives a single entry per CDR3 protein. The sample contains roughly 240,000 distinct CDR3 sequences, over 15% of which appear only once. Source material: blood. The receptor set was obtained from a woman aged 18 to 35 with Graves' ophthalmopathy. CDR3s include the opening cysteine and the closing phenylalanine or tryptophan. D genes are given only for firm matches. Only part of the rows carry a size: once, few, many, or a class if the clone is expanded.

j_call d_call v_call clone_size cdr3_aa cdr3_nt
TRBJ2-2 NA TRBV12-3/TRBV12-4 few CASSSRGPPITGELLF TGTGCCAGCAGTTCTAGGGGCCCCCCTATCACCGGGGAGCTGCTTTTT
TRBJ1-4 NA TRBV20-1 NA CGARAVGQNYTNEKLFF TGCGGTGCTAGAGCCGTTGGGCAGAACTATACAAATGAAAAACTGTTTTTT
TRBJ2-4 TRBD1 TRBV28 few CASRPDRGRAKNIQYF TGTGCCAGCAGGCCTGACAGGGGGCGAGCCAAAAACATTCAGTACTTC
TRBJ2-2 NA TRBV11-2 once CASSAGLMNTGELFF TGTGCCAGCAGCGCAGGACTCATGAACACCGGGGAGCTGTTTTTT
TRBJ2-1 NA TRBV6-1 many CASSEGTSRAEQFF TGTGCCAGCAGTGAAGGGACATCTAGGGCGGAGCAGTTCTTC
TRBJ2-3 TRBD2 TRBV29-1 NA CSVVPHGGKDTQYF TGCAGCGTTGTTCCCCACGGGGGGAAGGATACGCAGTATTTT
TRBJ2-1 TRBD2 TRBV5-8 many CASSFPTGGTYNEQFF TGTGCCAGCAGCTTCCCAACGGGGGGGACCTACAATGAGCAGTTCTTC
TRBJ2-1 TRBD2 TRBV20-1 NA CSATSGRANEQFF TGCAGTGCAACTAGCGGGAGGGCCAATGAGCAGTTCTTC
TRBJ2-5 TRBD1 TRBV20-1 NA CSARDRGTPTWETQYF TGCAGTGCTAGGGACAGGGGGACTCCAACATGGGAGACCCAGTACTTC
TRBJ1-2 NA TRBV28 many CASSFLQGTLYGYTF TGTGCCAGCAGCTTTCTACAGGGTACGCTCTATGGCTACACCTTC
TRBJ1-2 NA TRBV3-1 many CASSQDQSSYGYTF TGTGCCAGCAGCCAAGATCAAAGTTCCTATGGCTACACCTTC
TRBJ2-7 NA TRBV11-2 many CASSDAGKTYEQYF TGTGCCAGCAGCGATGCCGGGAAGACCTACGAGCAGTACTTC
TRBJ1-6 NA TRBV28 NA CAITRGSSYNSPLHF TGTGCCATCACACGAGGGAGCTCCTATAATTCACCCCTCCACTTT
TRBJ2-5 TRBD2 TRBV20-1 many CSALGTSGIQETQYF TGCAGTGCCCTAGGGACTAGCGGAATCCAAGAGACCCAGTACTTC
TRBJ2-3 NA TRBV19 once CASSRQGPTDTQYF TGTGCCAGTAGTAGGCAGGGCCCCACAGATACGCAGTATTTT
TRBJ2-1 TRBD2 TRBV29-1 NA CSVSYPGTSGQTFSYNEQFF TGCAGCGTCTCCTACCCCGGGACTAGCGGCCAGACCTTCTCCTACAATGAGCAGTTCTTC
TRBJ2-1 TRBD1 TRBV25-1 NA CASSVRTGVYNEQFF TGTGCCAGCAGTGTTAGGACAGGGGTCTACAATGAGCAGTTCTTC
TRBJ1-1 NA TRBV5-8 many CASSLLREGTEAFF TGTGCCAGCAGCTTACTAAGGGAGGGGACTGAAGCTTTCTTT
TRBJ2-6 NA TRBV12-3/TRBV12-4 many CAGGTGANVLTF TGTGCCGGAGGGACTGGGGCCAACGTCCTGACTTTC
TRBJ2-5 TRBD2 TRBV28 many CASSGIAGGEETQYF TGTGCCAGCAGTGGAATAGCGGGAGGGGAAGAGACCCAGTACTTC
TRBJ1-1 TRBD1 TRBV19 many CASRKRQGCGTEAFF TGTGCCAGTAGGAAAAGACAGGGGTGCGGCACTGAAGCTTTCTTT
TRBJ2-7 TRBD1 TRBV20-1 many CSAPGTGAYEQYF TGCAGTGCCCCCGGGACAGGGGCCTACGAGCAGTACTTC
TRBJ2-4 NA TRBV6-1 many CASSYRTGRGIQYF TGTGCCAGCAGTTACCGGACAGGGCGGGGGATTCAGTACTTC
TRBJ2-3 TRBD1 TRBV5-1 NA CASRLRTGTGGTSTDTQYF TGCGCCAGCAGACTGCGAACAGGGACAGGGGGAACTAGCACAGATACGCAGTATTTT
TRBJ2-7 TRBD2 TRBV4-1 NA CASRSGLAGDYEQYF TGCGCCAGCAGATCGGGACTAGCGGGAGACTACGAGCAGTACTTC
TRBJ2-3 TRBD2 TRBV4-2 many CASSQILPGLAGTDTQYF TGTGCCAGCAGCCAAATATTACCGGGACTAGCGGGGACAGATACGCAGTATTTT
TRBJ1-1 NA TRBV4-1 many CASSQDHLFTAGKGKAFF TGCGCCAGCAGCCAAGATCATCTTTTCACGGCAGGGAAGGGGAAAGCTTTCTTT
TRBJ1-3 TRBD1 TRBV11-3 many CASSAGTGRAGNTIYF TGTGCCAGCAGCGCAGGGACAGGGAGAGCGGGAAACACCATATATTTT